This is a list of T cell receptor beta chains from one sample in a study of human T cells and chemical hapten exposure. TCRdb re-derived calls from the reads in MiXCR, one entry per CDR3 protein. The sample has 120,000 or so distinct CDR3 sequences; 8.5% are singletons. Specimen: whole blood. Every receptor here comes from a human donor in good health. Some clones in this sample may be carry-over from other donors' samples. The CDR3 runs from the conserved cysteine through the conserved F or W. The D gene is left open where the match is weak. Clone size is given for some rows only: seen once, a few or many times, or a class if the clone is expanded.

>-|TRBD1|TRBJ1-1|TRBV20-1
CSARDPRQGDTEAFF
TGCAGTGCTAGAGATCCCCGGCAGGGGGACACTGAAGCTTTCTTT
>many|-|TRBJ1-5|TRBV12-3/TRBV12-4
CASSGSGSKGPQHF
TGTGCCAGCAGTGGCTCTGGCTCTAAGGGGCCCCAGCATTTT
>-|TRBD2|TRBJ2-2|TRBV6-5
CASSYALAGELTGELFF
TGTGCCAGCAGTTACGCGCTAGCGGGAGAATTAACCGGGGAGCTGTTTTTT
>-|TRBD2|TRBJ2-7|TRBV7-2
CASSLSGGLPGEQYF
TGTGCCAGCAGTCTGAGCGGGGGGCTCCCGGGGGAGCAGTACTTC
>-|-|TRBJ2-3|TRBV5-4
CASSPSQSTDTQYF
TGTGCCAGCAGCCCGTCGCAAAGCACAGATACGCAGTATTTT
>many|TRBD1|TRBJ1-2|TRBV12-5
CASGLSRTGTNYGYTF
TGTGCTAGTGGTTTGTCACGGACAGGGACGAACTATGGCTACACCTTC
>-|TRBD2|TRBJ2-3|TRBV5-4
CASSWGLAGVGDTQYF
TGTGCCAGCAGCTGGGGACTAGCGGGAGTTGGGGATACGCAGTATTTT
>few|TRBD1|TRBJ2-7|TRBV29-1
CSVTGQEQILGEQYF
TGCAGCGTTACCGGACAGGAGCAAATTCTAGGGGAGCAGTACTTC
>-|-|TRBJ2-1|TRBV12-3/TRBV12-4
CASSLSRQGISGAFYNEQFF
TGTGCCAGCAGTTTAAGTCGACAGGGGATTAGCGGGGCCTTTTACAATGAGCAGTTCTTC
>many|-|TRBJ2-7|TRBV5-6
CASSPLGTLNEQYF
TGTGCCAGCAGCCCGCTTGGGACCCTGAACGAGCAGTACTTC
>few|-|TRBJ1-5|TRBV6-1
CASTGGVSAPRGNQPQHF
TGTGCCAGCACCGGGGGGGTGTCAGCGCCGCGAGGCAATCAGCCCCAGCATTTT
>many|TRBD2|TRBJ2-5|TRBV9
CASSGRTSGSQETQYF
TGTGCCAGCAGCGGACGGACTAGCGGGAGTCAAGAGACCCAGTACTTC
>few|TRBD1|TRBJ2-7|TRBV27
CASSLSGQGLYEQYF
TGTGCCAGCAGTTTATCAGGACAGGGGCTTTACGAGCAGTACTTC
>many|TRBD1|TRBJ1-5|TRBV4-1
CASSPRQGGQPQHF
TGCGCCAGCAGCCCCAGACAGGGGGGTCAGCCCCAGCATTTT
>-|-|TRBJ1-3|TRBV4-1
CASSQGALSSGNTIYF
TGCGCCAGCAGCCAAGGGGCCCTGAGCTCTGGAAACACCATATATTTT
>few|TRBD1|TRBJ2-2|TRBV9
CASTPGTGGVGTGELFF
TGTGCCAGCACTCCCGGGACAGGGGGCGTTGGCACCGGGGAGCTGTTTTTT
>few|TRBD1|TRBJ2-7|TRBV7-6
CASSATAGGTGEQYF
TGTGCCAGCAGCGCCACGGCAGGGGGAACGGGGGAGCAGTACTTC
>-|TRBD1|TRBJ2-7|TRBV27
CASSLSQGSSYEQYF
TGTGCCAGCAGTTTATCACAGGGGAGCTCCTACGAGCAGTACTTC
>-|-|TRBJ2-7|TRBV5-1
CASSLVDGYEQYF
TGCGCCAGCAGCTTGGTGGACGGCTACGAGCAGTACTTC
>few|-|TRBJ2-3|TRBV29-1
CSVRHTTQLTDTQYF
TGCAGCGTTCGCCACACTACTCAACTCACAGATACGCAGTATTTT
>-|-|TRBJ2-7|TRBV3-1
CASSHRDHYEQYF
TGTGCCAGCAGCCACAGGGACCACTACGAGCAGTACTTC
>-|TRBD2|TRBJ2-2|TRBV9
CASSVVGGADTGELFF
TGTGCCAGCAGCGTAGTCGGGGGGGCGGACACCGGGGAGCTGTTTTTT
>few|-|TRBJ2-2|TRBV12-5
CASGLANTGELFF
TGTGCTAGTGGTTTGGCGAACACCGGGGAGCTGTTTTTT
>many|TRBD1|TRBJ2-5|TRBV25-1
CASSFRDRGETQYF
TGTGCCAGCAGTTTTCGGGACAGGGGAGAGACCCAGTACTTC
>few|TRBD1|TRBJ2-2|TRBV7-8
CASSDRGTGFSTGELFF
TGTGCCAGCAGCGACCGGGGGACAGGATTCTCCACCGGGGAGCTGTTTTTT
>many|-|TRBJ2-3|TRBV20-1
CSARDNGASTDTQYF
TGCAGTGCTAGAGATAACGGGGCCAGCACAGATACGCAGTATTTT
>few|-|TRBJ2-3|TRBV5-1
CASSWGSNTDTQYF
TGCGCCAGCAGCTGGGGGTCTAACACAGATACGCAGTATTTT
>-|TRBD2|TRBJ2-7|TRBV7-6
CASSPGLAGGPYHF
TGTGCCAGCAGCCCAGGACTAGCGGGAGGACCTTATCATTTC
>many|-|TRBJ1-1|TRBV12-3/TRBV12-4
CANVARGEAFF
TGTGCCAACGTCGCCAGGGGTGAAGCTTTCTTT
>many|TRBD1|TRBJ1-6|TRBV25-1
CASSGTGAGSYNSPLHF
TGTGCCAGCAGTGGGACAGGGGCTGGTTCCTATAATTCACCCCTCCACTTT
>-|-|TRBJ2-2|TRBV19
CASCLGTANTGELFF
TGTGCCAGTTGCCTTGGGACGGCGAACACCGGGGAGCTGTTTTTT
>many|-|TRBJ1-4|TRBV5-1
CASSPRAQGNEKLFF
TGCGCCAGCAGCCCGCGGGCGCAGGGGAATGAAAAACTGTTTTTT
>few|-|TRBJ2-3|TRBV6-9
CASSYWVCGQCSTDTQYF
TGTGCCAGCAGTTATTGGGTGTGTGGGCAGTGTAGCACAGATACGCAGTATTTT
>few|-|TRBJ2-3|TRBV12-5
CASGFKGGNTQYF
TGTGCTAGTGGTTTTAAAGGAGGGAATACGCAGTATTTT
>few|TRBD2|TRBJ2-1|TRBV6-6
CASSYSEAGGNEQFF
TGTGCCAGCAGTTACTCCGAAGCGGGAGGGAATGAGCAGTTCTTC
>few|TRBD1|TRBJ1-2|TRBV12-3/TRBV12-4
CASSSQGASTF
TGTGCCAGCAGTTCTCAGGGGGCTTCCACCTTC
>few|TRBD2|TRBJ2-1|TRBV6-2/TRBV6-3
CASIPLMGLGYNEQFF
TGTGCCAGCATCCCCCTTATGGGACTAGGGTACAATGAGCAGTTCTTC
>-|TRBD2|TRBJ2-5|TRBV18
CASSPLRTSGEETQYF
TGTGCCAGCTCACCACTGAGGACTAGCGGGGAAGAGACCCAGTACTTC
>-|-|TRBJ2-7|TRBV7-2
CASSLELESYEQYF
TGTGCCAGCAGCTTAGAATTAGAATCCTACGAGCAGTACTTC
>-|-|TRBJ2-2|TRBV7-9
CASENTGELFF
TGTGCCAGCGAGAACACCGGGGAGCTGTTTTTT
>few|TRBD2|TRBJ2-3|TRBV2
CASTRSGTLSTDTQYF
TGTGCCAGCACTAGGAGCGGGACCCTTAGCACAGATACGCAGTATTTT
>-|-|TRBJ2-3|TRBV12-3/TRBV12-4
CASKGRISTDTQYF
TGTGCCAGTAAGGGACGGATTAGCACAGATACGCAGTATTTT
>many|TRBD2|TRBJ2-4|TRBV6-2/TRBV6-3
CASSSGGVGRLAGDGLAKNIQYF
TGTGCCAGCAGTTCTGGGGGTGTTGGTAGGCTAGCGGGGGACGGTCTAGCCAAAAACATTCAGTACTTC
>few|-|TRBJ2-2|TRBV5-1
CASSYSAGELFF
TGCGCCAGCAGCTATAGCGCCGGGGAGCTGTTTTTT
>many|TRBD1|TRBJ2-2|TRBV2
CASSVRAGTGDHTGELFF
TGTGCCAGCAGTGTCCGCGCCGGGACAGGGGACCACACCGGGGAGCTGTTTTTT
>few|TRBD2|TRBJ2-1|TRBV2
CASSEERGNNEQFF
TGTGCCAGCAGTGAGGAGCGGGGAAACAATGAGCAGTTCTTC
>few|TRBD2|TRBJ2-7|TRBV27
CASSLGVAGAYEQYF
TGTGCCAGCAGTTTAGGGGTCGCGGGAGCGTACGAGCAGTACTTC
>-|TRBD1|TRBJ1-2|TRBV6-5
CASSWDRGQDGYTF
TGTGCCAGCAGTTGGGACAGGGGACAGGACGGCTACACCTTC
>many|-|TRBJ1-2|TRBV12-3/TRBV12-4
CASSLVQGEDYGYTF
TGTGCCAGCAGTTTAGTCCAGGGTGAAGACTATGGCTACACCTTC
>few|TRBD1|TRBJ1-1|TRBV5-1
CASSFRGDLMNTEAFF
TGCGCCAGCAGCTTCAGGGGGGACCTAATGAACACTGAAGCTTTCTTT
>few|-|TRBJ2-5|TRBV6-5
CASSYSNGGETQYF
TGTGCCAGCAGTTACTCGAACGGGGGAGAGACCCAGTACTTC